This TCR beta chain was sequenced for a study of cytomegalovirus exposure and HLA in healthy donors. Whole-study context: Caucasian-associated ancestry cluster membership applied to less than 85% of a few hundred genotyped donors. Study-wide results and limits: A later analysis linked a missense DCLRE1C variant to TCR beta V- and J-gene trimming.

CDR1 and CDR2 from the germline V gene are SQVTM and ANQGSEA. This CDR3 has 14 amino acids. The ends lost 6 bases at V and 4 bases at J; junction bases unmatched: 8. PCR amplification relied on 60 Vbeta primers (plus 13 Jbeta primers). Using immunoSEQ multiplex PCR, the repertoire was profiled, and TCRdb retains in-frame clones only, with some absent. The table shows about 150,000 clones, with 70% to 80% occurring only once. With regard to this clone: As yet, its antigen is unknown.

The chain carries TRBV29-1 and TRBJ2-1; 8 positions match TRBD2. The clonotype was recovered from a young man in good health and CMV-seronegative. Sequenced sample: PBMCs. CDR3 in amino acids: CSVLTSGQYNEQFF. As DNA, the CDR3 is TGCAGCGTGCTCACTAGCGGACAATACAATGAGCAGTTCTTC.